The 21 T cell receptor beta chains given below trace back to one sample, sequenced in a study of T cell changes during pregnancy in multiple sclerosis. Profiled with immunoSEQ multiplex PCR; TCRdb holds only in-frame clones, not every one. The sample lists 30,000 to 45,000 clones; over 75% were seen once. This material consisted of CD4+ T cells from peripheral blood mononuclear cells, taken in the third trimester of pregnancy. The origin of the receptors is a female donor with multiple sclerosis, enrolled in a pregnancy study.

CDR3 DNA: TGTGCCAGCAGCAAAGAAGATGGCGGAAACACCGGGGAGCTGTTTTTT. Translated: CASSKEDGGNTGELFF. This chain uses TRBV21-1 with TRBJ2-2; the table's TRBD2 call for D was not verified on the DNA. TRBV21-1 is a known pseudogene. The CDR3 is 16 amino acids.

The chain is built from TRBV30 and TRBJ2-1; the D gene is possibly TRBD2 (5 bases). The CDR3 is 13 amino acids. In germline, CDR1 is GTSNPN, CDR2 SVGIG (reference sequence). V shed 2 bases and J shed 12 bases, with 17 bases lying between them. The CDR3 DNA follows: TGTGCCTGGAGTCCTGACTACATGGCGAGGCAGTTCTTC. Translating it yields CAWSPDYMARQFF.

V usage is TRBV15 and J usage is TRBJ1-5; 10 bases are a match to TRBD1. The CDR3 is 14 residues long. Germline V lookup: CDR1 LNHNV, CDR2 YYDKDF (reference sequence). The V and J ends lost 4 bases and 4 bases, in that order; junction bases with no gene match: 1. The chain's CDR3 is CATSTDRGNQPQHF. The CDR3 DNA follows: TGTGCCACCAGCACGGACAGGGGGAATCAGCCCCAGCATTTT.

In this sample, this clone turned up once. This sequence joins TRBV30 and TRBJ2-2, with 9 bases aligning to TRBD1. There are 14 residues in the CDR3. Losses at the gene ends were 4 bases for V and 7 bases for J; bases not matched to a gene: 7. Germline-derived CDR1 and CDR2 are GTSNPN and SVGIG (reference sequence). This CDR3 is CAWNLQGAGGELFF. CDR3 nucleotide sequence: TGTGCCTGGAACCTACAGGGGGCTGGCGGGGAGCTGTTTTTT.

The CDR3 here is CASSSLSQGIHEQYF. In nucleotides, the CDR3 is TGTGCCAGCAGTAGTCTCTCGCAGGGAATCCACGAGCAGTACTTC. V usage is TRBV2 and J usage is TRBJ2-7, with D perhaps matching TRBD1 (5 bases). Germline lookup yields CDR1 SNHLY and CDR2 FYNNEI. The ends were cut back, 5 bases at V and 5 bases at J, with 19 bases in the middle. The CDR3 runs 15 residues.

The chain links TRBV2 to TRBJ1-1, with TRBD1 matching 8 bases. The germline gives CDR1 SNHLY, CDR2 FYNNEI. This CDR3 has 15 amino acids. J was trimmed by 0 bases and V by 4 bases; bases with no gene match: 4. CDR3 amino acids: CASSADRELNTEAFF. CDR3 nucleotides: TGTGCCAGCAGTGCGGACAGGGAATTGAACACTGAAGCTTTCTTT.

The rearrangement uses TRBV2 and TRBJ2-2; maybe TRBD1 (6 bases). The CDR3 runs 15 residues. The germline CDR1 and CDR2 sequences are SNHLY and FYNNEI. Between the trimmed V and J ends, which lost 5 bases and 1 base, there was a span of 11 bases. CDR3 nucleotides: TGTGCCAGCAGTCTAGACAGGAGGAACACCGGGGAGCTGTTTTTT. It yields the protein CASSLDRRNTGELFF.

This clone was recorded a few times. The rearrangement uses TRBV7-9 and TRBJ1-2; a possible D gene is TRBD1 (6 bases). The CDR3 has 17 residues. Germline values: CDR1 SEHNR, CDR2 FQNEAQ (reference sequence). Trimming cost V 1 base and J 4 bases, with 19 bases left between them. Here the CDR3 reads CASSLGPGQSIAYGYTF. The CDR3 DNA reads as TGTGCCAGCAGCTTAGGGCCCGGACAGTCAATTGCCTATGGCTACACCTTC. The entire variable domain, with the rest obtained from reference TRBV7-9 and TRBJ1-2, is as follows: DTGVSQNPRHKITKRGQNVTFRCDPISEHNRLYWYRQTLGQGPEFLTYFQNEAQLEKSRLLSDRFSAERPKGSFSTLEIQRTEQGDSAMYLCASSLGPGQSIAYGYTFGSGTRLTVV.

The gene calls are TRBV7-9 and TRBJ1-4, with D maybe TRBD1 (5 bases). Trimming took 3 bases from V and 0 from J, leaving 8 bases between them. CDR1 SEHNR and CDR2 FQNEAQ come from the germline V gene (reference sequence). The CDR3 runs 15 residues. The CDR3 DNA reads TGTGCCAGCAGCTTCACAGGTGCAACTAATGAAAAACTGTTTTTT. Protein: CASSFTGATNEKLFF. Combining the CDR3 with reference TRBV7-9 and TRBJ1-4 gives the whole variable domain DTGVSQNPRHKITKRGQNVTFRCDPISEHNRLYWYRQTLGQGPEFLTYFQNEAQLEKSRLLSDRFSAERPKGSFSTLEIQRTEQGDSAMYLCASSFTGATNEKLFFGSGTQLSVL.

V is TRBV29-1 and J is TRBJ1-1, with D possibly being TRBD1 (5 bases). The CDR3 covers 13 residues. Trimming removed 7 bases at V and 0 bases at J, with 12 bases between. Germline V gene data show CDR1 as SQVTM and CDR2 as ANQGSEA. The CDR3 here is CSAPEGLNTEAFF. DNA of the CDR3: TGCAGCGCCCCGGAGGGGCTGAACACTGAAGCTTTCTTT.

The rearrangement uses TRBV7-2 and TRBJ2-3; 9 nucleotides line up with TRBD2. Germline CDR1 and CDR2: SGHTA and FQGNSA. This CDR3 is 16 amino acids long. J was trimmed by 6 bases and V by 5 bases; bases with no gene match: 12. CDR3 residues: CASSDRPGGRVDTQYF. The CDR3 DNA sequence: TGTGCCAGCAGCGACCGCCCCGGCGGGAGGGTGGATACGCAGTATTTT.

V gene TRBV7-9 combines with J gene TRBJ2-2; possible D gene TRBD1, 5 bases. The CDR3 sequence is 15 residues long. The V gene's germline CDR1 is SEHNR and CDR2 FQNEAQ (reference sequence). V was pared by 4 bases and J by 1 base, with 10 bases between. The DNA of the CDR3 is TGTGCCAGCAGCTGGCAGGGTTTGAACACCGGGGAGCTGTTTTTT. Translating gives CASSWQGLNTGELFF.

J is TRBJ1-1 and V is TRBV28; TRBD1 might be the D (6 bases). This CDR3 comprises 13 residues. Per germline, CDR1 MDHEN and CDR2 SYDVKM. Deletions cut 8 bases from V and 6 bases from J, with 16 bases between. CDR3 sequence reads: CASARRGPAEAFF. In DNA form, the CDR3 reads TGTGCCAGCGCTCGCAGGGGTCCTGCTGAAGCTTTCTTT.

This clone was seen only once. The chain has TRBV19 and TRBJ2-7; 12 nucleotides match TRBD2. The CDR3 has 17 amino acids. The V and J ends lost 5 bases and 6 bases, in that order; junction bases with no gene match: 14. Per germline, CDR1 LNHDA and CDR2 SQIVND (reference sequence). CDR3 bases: TGTGCCAGTAGTGCAAGGACTAGCGGGATTGGCTATGTCGAGCAGTACTTC. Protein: CASSARTSGIGYVEQYF. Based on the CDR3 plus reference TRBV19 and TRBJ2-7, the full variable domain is DGGITQSPKYLFRKEGQNVTLSCEQNLNHDAMYWYRQDPGQGLRLIYYSQIVNDFQKGDIAEGYSVSREKKESFPLTVTSAQKNPTAFYLCASSARTSGIGYVEQYFGPGTRLTVT.

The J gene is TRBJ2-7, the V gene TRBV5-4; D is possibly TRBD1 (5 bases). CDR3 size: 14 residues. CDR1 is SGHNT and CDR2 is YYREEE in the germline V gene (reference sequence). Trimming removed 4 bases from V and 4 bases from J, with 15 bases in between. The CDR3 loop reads CASSPGQTVYEQYF. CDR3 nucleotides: TGTGCCAGCAGCCCGGGCCAGACAGTTTACGAGCAGTACTTC.

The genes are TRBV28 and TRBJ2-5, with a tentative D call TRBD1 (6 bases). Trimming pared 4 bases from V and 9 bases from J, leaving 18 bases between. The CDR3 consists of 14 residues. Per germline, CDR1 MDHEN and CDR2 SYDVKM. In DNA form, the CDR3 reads TGTGCCAGCAGTTCCCCCGGGACACCGGGGTCCCAGTACTTC. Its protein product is CASSSPGTPGSQYF.

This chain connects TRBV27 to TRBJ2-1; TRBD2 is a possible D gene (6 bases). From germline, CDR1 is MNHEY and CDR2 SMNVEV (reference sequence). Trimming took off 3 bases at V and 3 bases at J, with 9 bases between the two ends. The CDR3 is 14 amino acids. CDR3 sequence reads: CASSFRRGYNEQFF. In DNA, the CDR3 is TGTGCCAGCAGTTTCCGGAGGGGCTACAATGAGCAGTTCTTC.

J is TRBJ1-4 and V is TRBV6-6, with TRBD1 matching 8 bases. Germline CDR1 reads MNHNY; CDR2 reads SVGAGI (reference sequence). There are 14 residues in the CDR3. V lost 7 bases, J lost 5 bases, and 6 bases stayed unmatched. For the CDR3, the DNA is TGTGCCAGCACCTTACAGGGGGGGAATGAAAAACTGTTTTTT. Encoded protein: CASTLQGGNEKLFF.

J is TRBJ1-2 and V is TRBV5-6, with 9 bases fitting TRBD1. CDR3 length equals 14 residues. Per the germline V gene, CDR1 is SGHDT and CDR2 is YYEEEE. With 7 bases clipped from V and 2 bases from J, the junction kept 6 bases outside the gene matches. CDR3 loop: CASGQGLENYGYTF. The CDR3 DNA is TGTGCCAGCGGACAGGGGCTTGAAAACTATGGCTACACCTTC.

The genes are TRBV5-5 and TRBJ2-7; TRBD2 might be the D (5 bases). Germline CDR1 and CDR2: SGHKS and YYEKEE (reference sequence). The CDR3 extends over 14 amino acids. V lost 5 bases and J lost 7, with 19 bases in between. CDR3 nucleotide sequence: TGTGCCAGCAGTCGGGTCGCGGGTCATTGGGAGCAGTACTTC. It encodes CASSRVAGHWEQYF.

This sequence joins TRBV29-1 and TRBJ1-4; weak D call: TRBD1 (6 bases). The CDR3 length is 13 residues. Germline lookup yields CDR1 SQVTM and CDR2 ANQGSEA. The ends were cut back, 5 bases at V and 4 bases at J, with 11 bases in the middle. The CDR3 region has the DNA TGCAGCGTTTCTAGGGGGAATAATGAAAAACTGTTTTTT. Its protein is CSVSRGNNEKLFF.